Shown below are 30 T cell receptor beta chains from a single sample sequenced in a study of cytomegalovirus exposure and HLA in healthy donors. PCR used 60 Vbeta primers and 13 Jbeta primers. Produced via immunoSEQ multiplex PCR; TCRdb's table is partial and in-frame only. This sample carries 150,000 to 200,000 clones, 76% of them seen once, and the ten largest clones take around 3%. Sample: PBMCs. These receptors were obtained from a male donor in good health and CMV-seronegative.

V and J are TRBV19 and TRBJ2-7, with 7 bases that match TRBD1. This CDR3 is built from 15 residues. Germline lookup yields CDR1 LNHDA and CDR2 SQIVND (reference sequence). The V gene end was trimmed by 6 bases and the J gene end by 0 bases; junction bases not matched to a gene: 8. CDR3: CASSTHRDSSYEQYF. CDR3 bases: TGTGCCAGTAGCACGCACCGGGACAGCTCCTACGAGCAGTACTTC.

This clone was counted between two and nine times. V usage is TRBV7-4 and J usage is TRBJ1-1, with a tentative D call TRBD1 (5 bases). The V and J ends lost 0 bases and 4 bases respectively, with 9 bases between them. The length of the CDR3 is 14 residues. CDR1 and CDR2 (germline): SGHVT, SQSDAQ. CDR3 sequence reads: CASSLAGPLTEAFF. CDR3 sequence (DNA): TGTGCCAGCAGCTTAGCGGGGCCTCTCACTGAAGCTTTCTTT.

This sequence joins TRBV29-1 and TRBJ2-5; 7 positions match TRBD1. Germline V gene data show CDR1 as SQVTM and CDR2 as ANQGSEA. The V segment lost 6 bases and the J segment 2 bases; nucleotides outside the gene matches: 3. There are 12 residues in the CDR3. CDR3 region: CSVDRIQETQYF. The DNA for the CDR3 is TGCAGCGTGGACAGGATACAAGAGACCCAGTACTTC.

This clone was seen once. The chain carries TRBV19 and TRBJ2-7; tentatively, D is TRBD1 (6 bases). With 5 bases removed from V and 0 bases from J, the gap between germline ends came to 11 bases. Looked up from germline, CDR1 is LNHDA and CDR2 is SQIVND (reference sequence). This CDR3 spans 14 amino acids. The CDR3 region has the DNA TGTGCCAGTAGTGACAGGTGGGGCTCCTACGAGCAGTACTTC. Its translation: CASSDRWGSYEQYF.

The chain links TRBV6-5 to TRBJ2-7; TRBD1 agrees at 9 bases. CDR3 size: 14 residues. In germline, CDR1 is MNHEY, CDR2 SVGAGI. Trimming at V came to 2 bases and at J to 6 bases, leaving 5 bases not matched to a gene. CDR3 in amino acids: CASSYLGQGGEQYF. The CDR3 region has the DNA TGTGCCAGCAGTTACCTGGGACAGGGCGGCGAGCAGTACTTC.

CDR3 region: CASSLLLPSGPPYEQYF. The CDR3 DNA reads TGTGCCAGCAGCTTACTCTTACCTAGCGGACCTCCCTACGAGCAGTACTTC. The chain is built from TRBV7-9 and TRBJ2-7, with 7 positions matching TRBD2. Germline CDR1 SEHNR, CDR2 FQNEAQ (reference sequence). The CDR3 contains 17 residues. Trimming at V came to 2 bases and at J to 2 bases, leaving 12 bases not matched to a gene.

The V gene is TRBV11-3, the J gene TRBJ2-7, with 12 nucleotides matching TRBD2. CDR3 length: 18 residues. Germline values: CDR1 SGHNT, CDR2 YENEEA. Losses at the gene ends were 4 bases for V and 0 bases for J; bases not matched to a gene: 10. Here the CDR3 reads CASSSLRGLAGSSYEQYF. The DNA for the CDR3 is TGTGCCAGCAGCTCTCTCAGAGGACTAGCGGGAAGCTCCTACGAGCAGTACTTC.

V usage is TRBV11-2 and J usage is TRBJ1-5; TRBD1 matches at 8 bases. V shed 1 base and J 5 bases; nucleotides not matched to a gene: 1. Germline assignment: CDR1 SGHAT and CDR2 FQNNGV. This CDR3 is built from 14 residues. DNA of the CDR3: TGTGCCAGCAGCTTAGCGGGACAGGATCAGCCCCAGCATTTT. Protein sequence: CASSLAGQDQPQHF.

The rearrangement joins TRBV6-1 to TRBJ2-7, with TRBD2 matching 12 bases. With 4 bases clipped from V and 4 bases from J, the junction kept 5 bases outside the gene matches. The germline V gene encodes CDR1 MNHNS and CDR2 SASEGT. This CDR3 has 15 residues. The CDR3 coding sequence is TGTGCCAGCAGTGGGGCTAGCGGGGGGGCTTACGAGCAGTACTTC. The encoded protein is CASSGASGGAYEQYF.

V and J are TRBV11-1 and TRBJ2-7; 9 nucleotides agree with TRBD1. There are 13 residues in the CDR3. The V gene's germline CDR1 is SGHAT and CDR2 FQDESV (reference sequence). Losses at the gene ends were 5 bases for V and 3 bases for J; bases not matched to a gene: 2. The CDR3 protein is CASSLTGGYEQYF. The CDR3, as DNA: TGTGCCAGCAGCCTGACAGGGGGCTACGAGCAGTACTTC.

This clone was detected once. The rearrangement links TRBV6-5 to TRBJ2-7, with 9 bases fitting TRBD1. Trimming at V came to 6 bases and at J to 5 bases, leaving 8 bases not matched to a gene. This CDR3 has 14 amino acids. The germline gives CDR1 MNHEY, CDR2 SVGAGI. The CDR3, as DNA: TGTGCCAGCAGAACGCACAGGGGGCCCGACGAGCAGTACTTC. It codes for CASRTHRGPDEQYF.

There are a few counts of this clone. The chain combines TRBV30 with TRBJ1-1; 7 positions match TRBD1. Trimming cost V 1 base and J 5 bases; bases outside gene matches: 16. The germline V gene has CDR1 GTSNPN and CDR2 SVGIG (reference sequence). The CDR3 runs 17 residues. Here the CDR3 reads CAWSDRQGLQRRTEAFF. CDR3 sequence (DNA): TGTGCCTGGAGTGATCGACAGGGCCTTCAAAGGAGGACTGAAGCTTTCTTT.

This clone has a single count. The V gene is TRBV6-1, the J gene TRBJ2-7; D is possibly TRBD1 (6 bases). From germline, CDR1 is MNHNS and CDR2 SASEGT. V lost 6 bases, J lost 2 bases, and 11 bases lay in between. This CDR3 has 13 residues. CDR3 sequence: CASSRDTPYEQYF. The CDR3 nucleotides are TGTGCCAGCAGCCGGGACACCCCCTACGAGCAGTACTTC.

This chain joins TRBV5-4 and TRBJ2-7; D possibly corresponds to TRBD1 (5 bases). CDR3 length equals 14 residues. Deletions cut 1 base from V and 2 bases from J, with 10 bases between. CDR1 and CDR2 from the germline V gene are SGHNT and YYREEE (reference sequence). This CDR3 reads CASSLQDTTYEQYF. DNA for the CDR3: TGTGCCAGCAGCTTGCAGGACACTACCTACGAGCAGTACTTC.

V is TRBV5-6 and J is TRBJ2-5; the match to TRBD1 covers 9 bases. CDR3 length: 17 residues. CDR1 SGHDT and CDR2 YYEEEE come from the germline V gene. Trimming cost V 4 bases and J 2 bases; bases outside gene matches: 12. CDR3 in DNA: TGTGCCAGCAGCCTACGCGGTCCGGACAGGGGACAAGAGACCCAGTACTTC. It encodes CASSLRGPDRGQETQYF.

This chain connects TRBV7-9 to TRBJ1-1; 8 bases line up with TRBD1. The V gene end was trimmed by 2 bases and the J gene end by 1 base; junction bases not matched to a gene: 3. Germline CDR1 reads SEHNR; CDR2 reads FQNEAQ (reference sequence). The CDR3 covers 15 residues. The CDR3 DNA reads as TGTGCCAGCAGCTTACCTGACAGGGGGAACACTGAAGCTTTCTTT. Translation: CASSLPDRGNTEAFF.

The rearrangement joins TRBV6-5 to TRBJ1-5, with D perhaps matching TRBD1 (5 bases). The CDR3 contains 14 residues. Trimming left V 10 bases short and J 3 bases short, with 16 bases between. The germline gives CDR1 MNHEY, CDR2 SVGAGI. In nucleotides, the CDR3 is TGTGCCACTTCCGCCCAGGGTCTCAATCAGCCCCAGCATTTT. It translates to CATSAQGLNQPQHF.

The count of this clone is one. V and J are TRBV21-1 and TRBJ2-2; TRBD2 is the table's D call, not checked against the DNA. TRBV21-1 is a pseudogene segment. The CDR3 spans 20 residues. The CDR3 DNA is TGTGCCAGCAGCGCGCCGGGACTAGCGGGAGCGGCGGGTAACACCGGGGAGCTGTTTTTT. Protein product: CASSAPGLAGAAGNTGELFF.

The rearrangement links TRBV7-9 to TRBJ2-2, with D possibly being TRBD1 (6 bases). Trimming left V 5 bases short and J 1 base short, with 11 bases between. Germline assignment: CDR1 SEHNR and CDR2 FQNEAQ (reference sequence). The CDR3 is 15 residues long. The CDR3 loop is CASSLQGLNTGELFF. The CDR3, as DNA: TGTGCCAGCAGCCTACAGGGCCTGAACACCGGGGAGCTGTTTTTT.

The chain recombines TRBV18 with TRBJ2-5; 8 bases match TRBD1. The trim removed 4 bases at V and 3 bases at J, leaving 7 bases unmatched. This CDR3 spans 15 amino acids. Per the germline V gene, CDR1 is KGHSH and CDR2 is LQKENI. This chain's CDR3 is CASSLGTGGKETQYF. Here the CDR3 DNA reads TGTGCCAGCTCACTAGGGACAGGCGGAAAAGAGACCCAGTACTTC.

The V and J genes are TRBV29-1 and TRBJ1-5, with 9 bases identical to TRBD1. Per germline, CDR1 SQVTM and CDR2 ANQGSEA. J gave up 2 bases and V 4 bases, and 0 bases lay outside the gene matches. CDR3 size: 13 residues. CDR3 DNA: TGCAGCGTTGGGACAGGGGGCAATCAGCCCCAGCATTTT. It codes for CSVGTGGNQPQHF.

The chain has TRBV6-6 and TRBJ2-1, with TRBD2 matching over 13 bases. The length of the CDR3 is 15 residues. CDR1 and CDR2 (germline): MNHNY, SVGAGI (reference sequence). The V gene end was trimmed by 8 bases and the J gene end by 6 bases; junction bases not matched to a gene: 7. As DNA, the CDR3 is TGTGCCAGCGGACTAGCGGGAGCATGGTTCAATGAGCAGTTCTTC. Translated: CASGLAGAWFNEQFF.

V usage is TRBV7-9 and J usage is TRBJ1-2, with 9 nucleotides matching TRBD1. The CDR3 runs to 15 residues. The V and J ends lost 5 bases and 6 bases, in that order; junction bases with no gene match: 10. Germline V gene sequence: CDR1 SEHNR, CDR2 FQNEAQ (reference sequence). The CDR3 DNA reads TGTGCCAGCAGCCCGAGGGACAGGGTAAAGGATGGCTACACCTTC. This translates into CASSPRDRVKDGYTF.

J is TRBJ2-5 and V is TRBV6-5; 8 nucleotides agree with TRBD2. The J segment lost 1 base and the V segment lost 2 bases, leaving 6 bases of the junction unmatched. CDR3 length: 16 residues. Germline CDR1 is MNHEY and CDR2 is SVGAGI. CDR3 in DNA: TGTGCCAGCAGTTACGGGCAAAGCGGGGGCCAAGAGACCCAGTACTTC. Its translation is CASSYGQSGGQETQYF.

Here the CDR3 DNA reads TGTGCTAGTGGTTATGACACCTCAAGGGAGACCCAGTACTTC. Translation: CASGYDTSRETQYF. The chain joins TRBV12-5 to TRBJ2-5; D is unclear. Trimming took off 4 bases at V and 5 bases at J, with 14 bases between the two ends. The germline V gene encodes CDR1 LGHNT and CDR2 FRNRAP. The length of the CDR3 is 14 residues.

This clone has only one observation. V is TRBV29-1 and J is TRBJ2-3; 13 nucleotides agree with TRBD2. The germline gives CDR1 SQVTM, CDR2 ANQGSEA. The CDR3 consists of 14 residues. V lost 6 bases and J lost 7; bases outside the gene matches: 7. The CDR3, as DNA: TGCAGCGTGGGACTAGCGGGAAGCACGAATACGCAGTATTTT. Protein sequence: CSVGLAGSTNTQYF.

This clone was seen once. The rearrangement links TRBV2 to TRBJ2-3, with 12 bases identical to TRBD2. Trimming took 4 bases from V and 3 from J; bases not matched to a gene: 5. There are 16 residues in the CDR3. Germline V lookup: CDR1 SNHLY, CDR2 FYNNEI. The CDR3 DNA reads TGTGCCAGCAGTGTTGGACTAGCGGGGATAACAGATACGCAGTATTTT. As protein: CASSVGLAGITDTQYF.

In regard to this clone: A read error may produce the germline difference seen at one junction end. The chain carries TRBV4-1 and TRBJ2-1; D remains ambiguous. From germline, CDR1 is MGHRA and CDR2 YSYEKL. This CDR3 spans 15 amino acids. In nucleotides, the CDR3 is TGCGCCAGCAGCTCCCTCGGTAGCTCCTACAATGAGCAGCTCTTC. Its translation: CASSSLGSSYNEQLF.

The chain is built from TRBV4-1 and TRBJ2-3; 11 nucleotides align to TRBD2. Germline CDR1 is MGHRA and CDR2 is YSYEKL. V gave up 0 bases and J gave up 3 bases; unmatched junction bases: 8. This CDR3 spans 18 amino acids. The DNA for the CDR3 is TGCGCCAGCAGCCAAGATGGCTCGGGACTAGCGGTGACAGATACGCAGTATTTT. Translating gives CASSQDGSGLAVTDTQYF.

This clone showed up just a few times. The rearrangement uses TRBV7-9 and TRBJ2-4, with unresolved D. Deletions cut 5 bases from V and 0 bases from J, with 11 bases between. The CDR3 has 15 amino acids. Germline CDR1 reads SEHNR; CDR2 reads FQNEAQ (reference sequence). CDR3 sequence (DNA): TGTGCCAGCAGCCAAACAGAAATAGCCAAAAACATTCAGTACTTC. Encoded protein: CASSQTEIAKNIQYF.